What follows is one T cell receptor beta chain and its context. The antigen remains unidentified. These data come from a study of shared clonotypes between healthy human individuals. General study findings and limits: Specimens sampled were limited to blood, with tissue repertoires likely differing. Naive subsets, compared against memory subsets, generally had larger estimated richness values. Naive CD4 clonotypes were shared across several donors at roughly 5.3%.

The table came from immunoSEQ multiplex PCR; TCRdb's copy has only in-frame clones and leaves some out. The sample contains under 2.5 million clones, less than 95% of which appear only once. Nashville, Tennessee was home to all donors, each a Caucasian adult. The source of this sequence is a man aged 18-30 years in good health. Some clones in this sample may be carry-over from other donors' samples. The sequenced sample consisted of naive CD4+ T cells from PBMCs. Indicated subset: CD45RA+ positively selected.

The CDR3: CASSVRVTNEKLFF. The CDR3 coding sequence is TGTGCCAGCAGCGTCAGGGTTACTAATGAAAAACTGTTTTTT. The rearrangement uses TRBV9 and TRBJ1-4, with D possibly being TRBD1 (5 bases). The V gene's germline CDR1 is SGDLS and CDR2 YYNGEE. The CDR3 spans 14 residues. V lost 2 bases and J lost 2, with 7 bases in between.